This T cell receptor beta chain came from a study of radiation and T cells in renal cell carcinoma. Study summary: Nephrectomy followed 15 Gy stereotactic body radiation by 4 weeks. Study-wide results and caveats: Top tumor clonotypes rose in blood 2 weeks post-radiation, then contracted.

The method was immunoSEQ multiplex PCR; TCRdb's version includes in-frame clones alone and lacks a portion of them. The table has 100,000 to 150,000 clones, around 81% seen once. Trimming took off 4 bases at V and 2 bases at J, with 11 bases between the two ends. Per germline, CDR1 SNHLY and CDR2 FYNNEI. This CDR3 is 14 amino acids long. Time point meaning: blood 2 weeks post-SBRT. Treatment noted: 15 Gy SBRT to primary tumor, nephrectomy 4 weeks later. Radiation-treated patients gave blood at baseline, week 2 and week 4. As regards this clone: Its antigen is not known.

Material: blood, obtained from a patient whose treatment included radiotherapy and nephrectomy. V usage is TRBV2 and J usage is TRBJ2-5, with D possibly matching TRBD2 (6 bases). The TCR originated in a man between 50 and 59 years old with renal cell carcinoma. The CDR3 loop is CASSGGAGQETQYF. The CDR3 DNA reads TGTGCCAGCAGTGGCGGGGCCGGACAAGAGACCCAGTACTTC.